This entry lists 17 T cell receptor beta chains sequenced from one sample in a study of shared clonotypes between healthy human individuals. The assay was immunoSEQ multiplex PCR, and TCRdb's table has in-frame clones only and misses some. The table has 560,000 or so clones, about 95% seen once. CD45RO-negative, CCR7-selected cells formed the naive CD8 fraction, which excluded terminally differentiated effector memory CD45RA+ cells. The sample was naive CD8+ T cells sorted from blood. Receptors were obtained from a young woman in good health.

The rearrangement joins TRBV29-1 to TRBJ2-7; 7 bases fit TRBD2. The V and J ends lost 8 bases and 2 bases, in that order; junction bases with no gene match: 6. This CDR3 contains 12 residues. CDR1 and CDR2 (germline): SQVTM, ANQGSEA. The chain's CDR3 is CSTLGGPYEQYF. CDR3 sequence (DNA): TGCAGCACCCTGGGAGGGCCCTACGAGCAGTACTTC.

J is TRBJ2-1 and V is TRBV18; perhaps TRBD2 as D (5 bases). The V and J ends lost 6 bases and 3 bases respectively, with 18 bases between them. CDR3 length equals 16 residues. Germline V CDR1 and CDR2: KGHSH, LQKENI. CDR3 sequence (DNA): TGTGCCAGCTCCCCGAGAGGGCCCGAGTACTACAATGAGCAGTTCTTC. It encodes CASSPRGPEYYNEQFF.

The V gene is TRBV30, the J gene TRBJ1-4; 8 bases align to TRBD1. Germline V gene lookup returns CDR1 GTSNPN and CDR2 SVGIG (reference sequence). V shed 6 bases, J shed 8 bases, and the junction held 5 bases outside the gene matches. This CDR3 spans 12 amino acids. CDR3 in amino acids: CACQGAREKLFF. The CDR3 DNA reads TGTGCCTGCCAGGGGGCGCGGGAAAAACTGTTTTTT.

This clone was recorded only once. The J gene is TRBJ2-7, the V gene TRBV14; 7 bases map to TRBD2. The CDR3 length is 20 residues. Trimming at V came to 3 bases and at J to 0 bases, leaving 20 bases not matched to a gene. Germline CDR1 SGHDN, CDR2 FVKESK. The CDR3 reads CASSQGSGGRPRWGSYEQYF. CDR3 sequence (DNA): TGTGCCAGCAGCCAGGGTTCCGGCGGGAGACCGCGGTGGGGCTCCTACGAGCAGTACTTC.

The V call is TRBV7-9, the J call TRBJ2-7; either TRBD1 or TRBD2 may supply D (8 bases each). The V end was cut by 3 bases, the J end by 5 bases, with 26 bases between. The CDR3 consists of 18 residues. The germline CDR1 and CDR2 sequences are SEHNR and FQNEAQ (reference sequence). The CDR3 bases are TGTGCCAGCAGCTTCCAGACAGGGGCCTGGACTAGCATCAACGAGCAGTACTTC. It specifies CASSFQTGAWTSINEQYF.

This sequence joins TRBV9 and TRBJ2-7; 7 bases match TRBD2. From germline, CDR1 is SGDLS and CDR2 YYNGEE. Trimming took 0 bases from V and 3 from J; bases not matched to a gene: 6. The CDR3 consists of 15 residues. In DNA form, the CDR3 reads TGTGCCAGCAGCGTAGCTACTGCGGGGGTCTACGAGCAGTACTTC. Its translation is CASSVATAGVYEQYF.

The chain uses TRBV11-2 and TRBJ2-1, with D possibly TRBD1 on 5 matching bases. Trimming cost V 6 bases and J 7 bases, with 10 bases left between them. The CDR3 has 12 residues. Germline V CDR1 and CDR2: SGHAT, FQNNGV. The CDR3 region has the DNA TGTGCCAGCAGTTTACAGGATAATGAGCAGTTCTTC. This gives the protein CASSLQDNEQFF.

This rearrangement joins TRBV7-9 to TRBJ2-6; D is uncertain. The ends were cut back, 0 bases at V and 4 bases at J, with 10 bases in the middle. Germline V gene lookup returns CDR1 SEHNR and CDR2 FQNEAQ (reference sequence). CDR3 length equals 16 residues. This CDR3 reads CASSLAHPVGANVLTF. DNA of the CDR3: TGTGCCAGCAGCTTAGCCCACCCGGTCGGGGCCAACGTCCTGACTTTC.

This rearrangement joins TRBV28 to TRBJ1-5; possible D gene TRBD1, 5 bases. CDR1 is MDHEN and CDR2 is SYDVKM in the germline V gene. The length of the CDR3 is 15 residues. Trimming removed 6 bases from V and 0 bases from J, with 12 bases in between. The CDR3 reads CASSPGGGSNQPQHF. CDR3 DNA: TGTGCCAGCAGCCCAGGTGGGGGTAGCAATCAGCCCCAGCATTTT. Full variable domain (missing parts from reference TRBV28 and TRBJ1-5): DVKVTQSSRYLVKRTGEKVFLECVQDMDHENMFWYRQDPGLGLRLIYFSYDVKMKEKGDIPEGYSVSREKKERFSLILESASTNQTSMYLCASSPGGGSNQPQHFGDGTRLSIL.

This chain joins TRBV5-1 and TRBJ2-7; 9 nucleotides align to TRBD2. J gave up 0 bases and V 5 bases, and 6 bases lay outside the gene matches. CDR1 and CDR2 from the germline V gene are SGHRS and YFSETQ. CDR3 length equals 15 residues. In nucleotides, the CDR3 is TGCGCCAGCAGGATACTAGCGGGTCGCTCCTACGAGCAGTACTTC. Translating gives CASRILAGRSYEQYF. Looking up the rest from reference TRBV5-1 and TRBJ2-7 gives the full variable domain: KAGVTQTPRYLIKTRGQQVTLSCSPISGHRSVSWYQQTPGQGLQFLFEYFSETQRNKGNFPGRFSGRQFSNSRSEMNVSTLELGDSALYLCASRILAGRSYEQYFGPGTRLTVT.

This clone came up once. This chain connects TRBV4-1 to TRBJ1-5; D might be TRBD1 (5 bases). This CDR3 has 14 amino acids. Trimming left V 4 bases short and J 1 base short, with 8 bases between. The germline V gene has CDR1 MGHRA and CDR2 YSYEKL. The CDR3 loop reads CASSLRQSNQPQHF. DNA for the CDR3: TGCGCCAGCAGCCTCCGACAGAGCAATCAGCCCCAGCATTTT.

CDR3 in DNA: TGTGCCAGCACCCATGCGGGATTTTACGAGCAGTACTTC. Translating gives CASTHAGFYEQYF. The chain carries TRBV7-2 and TRBJ2-7, with D possibly being TRBD2 (6 bases). The CDR3 sequence is 13 residues long. V lost 7 bases, J lost 4 bases, and 14 bases lay in between. CDR1 SGHTA and CDR2 FQGNSA come from the germline V gene. Drawing the rest from reference TRBV7-2 and TRBJ2-7, the complete variable domain is GAGVSQSPSNKVTEKGKDVELRCDPISGHTALYWYRQSLGQGLEFLIYFQGNSAPDKSGLPSDRFSAERTGGSVSTLTIQRTQQEDSAVYLCASTHAGFYEQYFGPGTRLTVT.

This chain links TRBV27 with TRBJ1-3; D gene ambiguous. This CDR3 contains 15 residues. V was pared by 4 bases and J by 0 bases, with 10 bases between. Germline CDR1 and CDR2: MNHEY and SMNVEV (reference sequence). The CDR3 region has the DNA TGTGCCAGCAGTTCGCAGGCTTTCTCTGGAAACACCATATATTTT. Translated, it gives CASSSQAFSGNTIYF.

V and J are TRBV11-3 and TRBJ2-3; tentatively, D is TRBD1 or TRBD2 (7 bases each). Germline loops: CDR1 SGHNT, CDR2 YENEEA. The CDR3 totals 17 residues. Trimming took 5 bases from V and 2 from J, leaving 20 bases between them. For the CDR3, the DNA is TGTGCCAGCAGCCGGTCACAGGGGACTAAATACACAGATACGCAGTATTTT. Translated, it gives CASSRSQGTKYTDTQYF. Drawing the rest from reference TRBV11-3 and TRBJ2-3, the complete variable domain is EAGVVQSPRYKIIEKKQPVAFWCNPISGHNTLYWYLQNLGQGPELLIRYENEEAVDDSQLPKDRFSAERLKGVDSTLKIQPAELGDSAVYLCASSRSQGTKYTDTQYFGPGTRLTVL.

Comments on this clone: Other DNA sequences in this specimen translate into the identical CDR3. J is TRBJ1-1 and V is TRBV6-5; D gene ambiguous. This CDR3 region has 14 residues. With 0 bases removed from V and 2 bases from J, the gap between germline ends came to 7 bases. CDR1 and CDR2 from the germline V gene are MNHEY and SVGAGI. CDR3 nucleotide sequence: TGTGCCAGCAGTTACTCGAGCCTAAACACTGAAGCTTTCTTT. Its protein product is CASSYSSLNTEAFF.

V usage is TRBV5-6 and J usage is TRBJ2-5; D might be TRBD2 (5 bases). The V end lost 5 bases, the J end lost 4 bases, and 21 bases lay between the germline ends. The CDR3 loop spans 16 amino acids. The germline CDR1 and CDR2 sequences are SGHDT and YYEEEE. The CDR3 loop is CASSSLGWAAGETQYF. The DNA of the CDR3 is TGTGCCAGCAGTTCCCTAGGGTGGGCGGCGGGAGAGACCCAGTACTTC.

This clone has only one observation. V is TRBV5-1 and J is TRBJ1-2, with D perhaps matching TRBD1 (5 bases). The CDR3 extends over 17 amino acids. V was clipped by 0 bases and J by 2 bases, with 17 bases between them. CDR1 SGHRS and CDR2 YFSETQ come from the germline V gene. CDR3 nucleotides: TGCGCCAGCAGCTTGGCGTCTCAGGGTCATGGCAACTATGGCTACACCTTC. Protein product: CASSLASQGHGNYGYTF. Variable domain in full (rest from reference TRBV5-1 and TRBJ1-2): KAGVTQTPRYLIKTRGQQVTLSCSPISGHRSVSWYQQTPGQGLQFLFEYFSETQRNKGNFPGRFSGRQFSNSRSEMNVSTLELGDSALYLCASSLASQGHGNYGYTFGSGTRLTVV.